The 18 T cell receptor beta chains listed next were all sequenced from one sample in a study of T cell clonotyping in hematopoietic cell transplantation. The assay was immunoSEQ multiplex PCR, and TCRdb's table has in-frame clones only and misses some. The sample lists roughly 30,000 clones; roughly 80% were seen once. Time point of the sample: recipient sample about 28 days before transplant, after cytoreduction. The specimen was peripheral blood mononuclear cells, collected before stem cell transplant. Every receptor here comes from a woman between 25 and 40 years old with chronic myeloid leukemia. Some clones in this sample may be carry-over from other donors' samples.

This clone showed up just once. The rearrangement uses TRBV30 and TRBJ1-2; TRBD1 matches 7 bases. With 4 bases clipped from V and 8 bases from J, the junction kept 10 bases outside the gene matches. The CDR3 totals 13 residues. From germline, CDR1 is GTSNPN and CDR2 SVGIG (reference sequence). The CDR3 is CAWTPGGGGGYTF. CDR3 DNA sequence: TGTGCCTGGACCCCGGGGGGAGGGGGCGGCTACACCTTC.

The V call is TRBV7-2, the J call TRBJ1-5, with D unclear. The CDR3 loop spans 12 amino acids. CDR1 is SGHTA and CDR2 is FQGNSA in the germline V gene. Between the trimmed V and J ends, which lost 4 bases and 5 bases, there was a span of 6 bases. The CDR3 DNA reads TGTGCCAGCAGCTCATACGATCAGCCCCAGCATTTT. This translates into CASSSYDQPQHF.

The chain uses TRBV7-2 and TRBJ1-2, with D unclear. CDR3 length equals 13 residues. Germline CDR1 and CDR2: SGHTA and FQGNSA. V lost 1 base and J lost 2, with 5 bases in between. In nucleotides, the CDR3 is TGTGCCAGCAGCTTAGGGGTGAACTATGGCTACACCTTC. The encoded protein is CASSLGVNYGYTF.

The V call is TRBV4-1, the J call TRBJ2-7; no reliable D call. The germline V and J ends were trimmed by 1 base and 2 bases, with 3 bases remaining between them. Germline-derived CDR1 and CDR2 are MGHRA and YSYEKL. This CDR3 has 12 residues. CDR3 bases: TGCGCCAGCAGCCAAGGACCCTACGAGCAGTACTTC. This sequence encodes CASSQGPYEQYF.

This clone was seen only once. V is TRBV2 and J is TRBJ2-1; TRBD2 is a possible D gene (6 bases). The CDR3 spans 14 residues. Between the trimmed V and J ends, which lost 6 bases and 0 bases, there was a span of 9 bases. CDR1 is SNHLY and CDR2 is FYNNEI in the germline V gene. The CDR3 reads CASRTRFSYNEQFF. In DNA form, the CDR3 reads TGTGCCAGCAGGACTAGGTTCTCCTACAATGAGCAGTTCTTC. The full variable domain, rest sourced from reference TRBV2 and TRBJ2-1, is EPEVTQTPSHQVTQMGQEVILRCVPISNHLYFYWYRQILGQKVEFLVSFYNNEISEKSEIFDDQFSVERPDGSNFTLKIRSTKLEDSAMYFCASRTRFSYNEQFFGPGTRLTVL.

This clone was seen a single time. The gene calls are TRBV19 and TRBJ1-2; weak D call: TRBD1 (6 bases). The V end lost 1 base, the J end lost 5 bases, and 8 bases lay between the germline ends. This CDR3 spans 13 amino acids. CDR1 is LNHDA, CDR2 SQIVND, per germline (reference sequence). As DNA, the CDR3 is TGTGCCAGTAGTATAGGTCAGGGGTATGGCTACACCTTC. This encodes CASSIGQGYGYTF. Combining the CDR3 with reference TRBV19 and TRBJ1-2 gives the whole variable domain DGGITQSPKYLFRKEGQNVTLSCEQNLNHDAMYWYRQDPGQGLRLIYYSQIVNDFQKGDIAEGYSVSREKKESFPLTVTSAQKNPTAFYLCASSIGQGYGYTFGSGTRLTVV.

The DNA of the CDR3 is TGTGCCAGCAGACCCGGACAAGGAGCCTACGAGCAGTACTTC. Amino acid sequence: CASRPGQGAYEQYF. V and J are TRBV6-5 and TRBJ2-7, with D perhaps matching TRBD1 (5 bases). Germline loops: CDR1 MNHEY, CDR2 SVGAGI. This CDR3 is 14 amino acids long. Trimming cost V 6 bases and J 2 bases, with 14 bases left between them.

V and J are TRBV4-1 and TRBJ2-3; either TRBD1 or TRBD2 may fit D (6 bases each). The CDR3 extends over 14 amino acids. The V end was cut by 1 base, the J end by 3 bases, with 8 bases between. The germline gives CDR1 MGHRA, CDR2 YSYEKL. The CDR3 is CASSQVGGTDTQYF. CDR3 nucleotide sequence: TGCGCCAGCAGCCAAGTAGGGGGGACAGATACGCAGTATTTT.

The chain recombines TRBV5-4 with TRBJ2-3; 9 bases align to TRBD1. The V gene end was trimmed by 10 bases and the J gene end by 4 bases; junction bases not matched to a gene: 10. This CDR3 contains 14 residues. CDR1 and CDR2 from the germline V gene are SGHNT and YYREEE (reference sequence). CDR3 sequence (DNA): TGTGCCGGGGCGGACAGGGGTGACGCAGATACGCAGTATTTT. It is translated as CAGADRGDADTQYF.

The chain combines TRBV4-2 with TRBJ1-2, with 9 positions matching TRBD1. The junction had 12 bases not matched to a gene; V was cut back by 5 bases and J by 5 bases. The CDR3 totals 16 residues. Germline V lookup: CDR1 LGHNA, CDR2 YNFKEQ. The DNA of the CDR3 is TGTGCCAGCAGCTCCCTTAAGACAGGGGGTAGGTATGGCTACACCTTC. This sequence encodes CASSSLKTGGRYGYTF.

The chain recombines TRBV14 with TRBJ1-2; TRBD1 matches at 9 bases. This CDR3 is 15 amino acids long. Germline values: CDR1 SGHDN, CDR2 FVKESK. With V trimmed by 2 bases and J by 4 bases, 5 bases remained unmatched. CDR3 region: CASSQTGGGSYGYTF. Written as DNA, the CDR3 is TGTGCCAGCAGCCAAACAGGGGGCGGAAGCTATGGCTACACCTTC.

The CDR3 spells CASSLDYRELFF. Here the CDR3 DNA reads TGTGCCAGCAGCTTGGATTACCGGGAGCTGTTTTTT. This chain connects TRBV5-4 to TRBJ2-2; D not resolved. There are 12 residues in the CDR3. The V gene lost 0 bases and the J gene lost 9 bases, with 6 bases spanning the gap. Germline CDR1 is SGHNT and CDR2 is YYREEE (reference sequence).

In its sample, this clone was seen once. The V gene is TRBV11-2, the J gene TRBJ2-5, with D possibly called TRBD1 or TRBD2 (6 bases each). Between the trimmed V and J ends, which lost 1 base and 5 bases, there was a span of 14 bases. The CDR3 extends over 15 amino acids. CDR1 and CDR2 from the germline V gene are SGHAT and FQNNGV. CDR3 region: CASSLVGGAGETQYF. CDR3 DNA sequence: TGTGCCAGCAGCTTAGTTGGGGGCGCGGGGGAGACCCAGTACTTC.

The CDR3 sequence: CASSTLGLAGTDTQYF. The CDR3 DNA follows: TGTGCCAGCAGCACCTTGGGACTAGCGGGCACAGATACGCAGTATTTT. The genes are TRBV7-9 and TRBJ2-3, with 11 nucleotides matching TRBD2. Germline lookup yields CDR1 SEHNR and CDR2 FQNEAQ (reference sequence). The CDR3 has 16 residues. Germline trimming cut 5 bases from V and 1 base from J; bases unmatched to any gene: 5.

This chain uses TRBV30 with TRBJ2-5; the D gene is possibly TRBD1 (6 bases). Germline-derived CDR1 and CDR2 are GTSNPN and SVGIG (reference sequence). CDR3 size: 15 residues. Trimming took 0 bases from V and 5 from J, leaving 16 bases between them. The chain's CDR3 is CAWSVVRGVWETQYF. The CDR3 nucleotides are TGTGCCTGGAGTGTAGTCAGGGGCGTGTGGGAGACCCAGTACTTC.

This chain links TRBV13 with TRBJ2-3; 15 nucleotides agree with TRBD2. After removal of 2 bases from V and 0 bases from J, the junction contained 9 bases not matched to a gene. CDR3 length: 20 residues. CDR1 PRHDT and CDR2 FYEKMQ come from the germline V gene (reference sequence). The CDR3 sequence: CASSLRLGTSGGSSTDTQYF. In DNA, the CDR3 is TGTGCCAGCAGCTTACGATTAGGGACTAGCGGGGGGTCTAGCACAGATACGCAGTATTTT.

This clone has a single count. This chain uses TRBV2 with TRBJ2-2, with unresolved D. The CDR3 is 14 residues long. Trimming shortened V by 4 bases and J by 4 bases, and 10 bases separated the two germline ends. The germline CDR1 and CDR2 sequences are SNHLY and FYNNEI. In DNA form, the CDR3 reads TGTGCCAGCAGTGGCCCAGTCACCACCGGGGAGCTGTTTTTT. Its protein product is CASSGPVTTGELFF.

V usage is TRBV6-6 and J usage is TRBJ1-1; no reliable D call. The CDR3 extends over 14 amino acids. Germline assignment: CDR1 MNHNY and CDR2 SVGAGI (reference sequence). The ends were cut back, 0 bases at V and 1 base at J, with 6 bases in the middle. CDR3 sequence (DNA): TGTGCCAGCAGTTACTCCCGGGGGAACACTGAAGCTTTCTTT. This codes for CASSYSRGNTEAFF.